One sample yielded the 20 T cell receptor beta chains listed below, sequenced in a study of read filtering for tumor transcriptome and immune sequencing. From about 400 ng of RNA, a library with molecular barcoded alpha/delta and beta/gamma adaptors was made. MiXCR, applied by TCRdb to the reads, yields one record per CDR3 protein. The table has some 62,000 distinct CDR3 sequences, roughly 14% seen once. Sequences were obtained from a population of CD138-negative cells sorted from bone marrow. Receptors were obtained from a donor at least 40 years old with multiple myeloma.

This clonotype was detected many times. The rearrangement uses TRBV20-1 and TRBJ2-3, with 8 bases matching TRBD1. The V gene end was trimmed by 0 bases and the J gene end by 3 bases; junction bases not matched to a gene: 5. Germline CDR1 DFQATT, CDR2 SNEGSKA (reference sequence). The CDR3 loop spans 15 amino acids. The CDR3, as DNA: TGCAGTGCTAGAGATTGGCAGGGGGCAACAGATACGCAGTATTTT. It is translated as CSARDWQGATDTQYF.

This clonotype was recorded at least ten times. The V and J genes are TRBV7-2 and TRBJ2-1, with TRBD2 matching 7 bases. The CDR3 loop spans 15 amino acids. Germline V lookup: CDR1 SGHTA, CDR2 FQGNSA. V gave up 5 bases and J gave up 2 bases; unmatched junction bases: 6. CDR3 amino acids: CASSLVSGPYNEQFF. DNA of the CDR3: TGTGCCAGCAGCCTCGTTAGCGGGCCCTACAATGAGCAGTTCTTC.

This clonotype was counted many times. The CDR3 loop reads CASSLGDFTGGSETQYF. In DNA, the CDR3 is TGCGCCAGCAGCTTGGGAGACTTCACAGGGGGGTCGGAGACCCAGTACTTC. The rearrangement uses TRBV5-1 and TRBJ2-5; TRBD1 matches 8 bases. J lost 5 bases, V lost 0 bases, and 12 bases had no gene match. The CDR3 totals 17 residues. In germline, CDR1 is SGHRS, CDR2 YFSETQ.

Regarding this clonotype: It may be a read error: a sequence one base away is much more abundant. CDR3 nucleotide sequence: TGCAGTGCTACGGACAGACTACAAGACCAAGTGACCCAGTACTTC. As protein: CSATDRLQDQVTQYF. The chain links TRBV20-1 to TRBJ2-5, with D possibly matching TRBD1 (6 bases). Germline V gene sequence: CDR1 DFQATT, CDR2 SNEGSKA (reference sequence). The CDR3 contains 15 residues.

This clonotype came up many times. This chain uses TRBV11-1 with TRBJ2-2; the D is unclear. CDR1 SGHAT and CDR2 FQDESV come from the germline V gene (reference sequence). Trimming left V 2 bases short and J 5 bases short, with 9 bases between. This CDR3 is built from 14 residues. The CDR3 spells CASSLFPRTGELFF. The CDR3 nucleotides read TGTGCCAGCAGCTTATTCCCCCGTACCGGGGAGCTGTTTTTT.

This clonotype appeared many times. The chain recombines TRBV29-1 with TRBJ2-7; D may be TRBD2 (6 bases). This CDR3 has 12 residues. Germline CDR1 is SQVTM and CDR2 is ANQGSEA. V was shortened by 4 bases and J by 2 bases, with 9 bases between the two germline ends. The CDR3 loop reads CSVATRTYEQYF. The CDR3 coding sequence is TGCAGCGTTGCGACTAGAACCTACGAGCAGTACTTC.

This clonotype was found many times. The V gene is TRBV4-1, the J gene TRBJ1-1; the match to TRBD1 covers 9 bases. Germline V gene sequence: CDR1 MGHRA, CDR2 YSYEKL. The CDR3 loop spans 15 amino acids. V lost 4 bases, J lost 1 base, and 4 bases stayed unmatched. The CDR3 bases are TGCGCCAGCAGCCCGAGGACAGGGGCGAACACTGAAGCTTTCTTT. Translating it yields CASSPRTGANTEAFF.

The chain combines TRBV20-1 with TRBJ2-7, with 7 bases identical to TRBD2. CDR3 size: 14 residues. J lost 11 bases, V lost 6 bases, and 19 bases had no gene match. Per germline, CDR1 DFQATT and CDR2 SNEGSKA (reference sequence). The CDR3 bases are TGCAGTGCAACGAAGGGTAGCGGCGGGAGCGCGGAGTACTTC. Its protein is CSATKGSGGSAEYF.

This clonotype has ten or more counts. The V gene is TRBV28, the J gene TRBJ1-1; D is possibly TRBD1 (6 bases). Trimming removed 5 bases at V and 6 bases at J, with 13 bases between. This CDR3 is built from 13 residues. Per the germline V gene, CDR1 is MDHEN and CDR2 is SYDVKM. This CDR3 is CASSLGGEAEAFF. The CDR3 DNA reads as TGTGCCAGCAGTCTAGGGGGAGAGGCTGAAGCTTTCTTT.

At least ten counts were recorded for this clonotype. This sequence joins TRBV27 and TRBJ1-1; D perhaps matches TRBD1 (5 bases). The CDR3 has 12 residues. With 8 bases removed from V and 1 base from J, the gap between germline ends came to 8 bases. In germline, CDR1 is MNHEY, CDR2 SMNVEV (reference sequence). CDR3 region: CASWQGNTEAFF. The CDR3 nucleotides are TGTGCCAGCTGGCAGGGGAACACTGAAGCTTTCTTT.

This clonotype has ten or more counts. The chain combines TRBV29-1 with TRBJ2-1, with TRBD1 matching 7 bases. This CDR3 contains 12 residues. Germline lookup yields CDR1 SQVTM and CDR2 ANQGSEA. V trimming: 6 bases; J trimming: 2 bases; junction bases outside the gene matches: 1. For the CDR3, the DNA is TGCAGCGTGGGGACAGCCTACAATGAGCAGTTCTTC. Translated, it gives CSVGTAYNEQFF.

This clonotype showed up many times. The chain recombines TRBV5-1 with TRBJ2-2; weak D call: TRBD1 (6 bases). Germline V lookup: CDR1 SGHRS, CDR2 YFSETQ. The CDR3 sequence is 16 residues long. V lost 3 bases and J 7 bases, leaving 19 bases between the germline ends. Here the CDR3 reads CASSSSGTSQIGELFF. DNA for the CDR3: TGCGCCAGCAGCTCTTCTGGGACATCCCAAATCGGGGAGCTGTTTTTT.

A note on this clonotype: A much larger clone differs from this one at a single base, so this may be a read error. The V gene is TRBV10-3, the J gene TRBJ2-5; D perhaps matches TRBD2 (5 bases). The CDR3 is 13 amino acids. Germline V gives CDR1 ENHRY, CDR2 SYGVKD. Here the CDR3 reads CAFSLAQKETQYF. CDR3 bases: TGTGCCTTCAGTCTAGCCCAAAAAGAGACCCAGTACTTC.

This clonotype was found many times. The CDR3 sequence: CSAIDRVLIDTQYF. The CDR3 nucleotides read TGCAGTGCCATAGACAGGGTTCTTATTGATACGCAGTATTTT. The V gene is TRBV20-1, the J gene TRBJ2-3; 7 bases fit TRBD1. V dropped 6 bases and J dropped 6; count of bases not matched to a gene: 12. In germline, CDR1 is DFQATT, CDR2 SNEGSKA (reference sequence). This CDR3 spans 14 amino acids.

This clonotype was seen ten or more times. V usage is TRBV5-6 and J usage is TRBJ2-7, with 7 nucleotides matching TRBD1. The CDR3 loop spans 13 amino acids. Germline V lookup: CDR1 SGHDT, CDR2 YYEEEE. V dropped 7 bases and J dropped 4; count of bases not matched to a gene: 8. As DNA, the CDR3 is TGTGCCAGCTACAGGGGACGACGGTACGAGCAGTACTTC. Translation gives CASYRGRRYEQYF.

The chain uses TRBV19 and TRBJ1-5, with 11 bases that match TRBD1. The CDR3 runs 18 residues. Per germline, CDR1 LNHDA and CDR2 SQIVND (reference sequence). With V trimmed by 4 bases and J by 5 bases, 13 bases remained unmatched. The CDR3 region has the DNA TGTGCCAGTAGTAAAGGACAGGGGGCCCAGGAAGAACATCAGCCCCAGCATTTT. Translating it yields CASSKGQGAQEEHQPQHF.

The DNA of the CDR3 is TGTGCCAGCAGCTTCCTAACCCTCGCTAGCGGGAGGAACATTCAGTACTTC. Amino acids: CASSFLTLASGRNIQYF. The chain combines TRBV11-3 with TRBJ2-4; 11 nucleotides agree with TRBD2. The ends lost 3 bases at V and 7 bases at J; junction bases unmatched: 11. The CDR3 has 17 residues. From germline, CDR1 is SGHNT and CDR2 YENEEA. Complete variable domain (other parts from reference TRBV11-3 and TRBJ2-4): EAGVVQSPRYKIIEKKQPVAFWCNPISGHNTLYWYLQNLGQGPELLIRYENEEAVDDSQLPKDRFSAERLKGVDSTLKIQPAELGDSAVYLCASSFLTLASGRNIQYFGAGTRLSVL.

This clonotype occurred many times. This rearrangement joins TRBV7-2 to TRBJ2-6; TRBD1 matches at 7 bases. Germline CDR1 SGHTA, CDR2 FQGNSA. CDR3 length: 18 residues. The V gene end was trimmed by 2 bases and the J gene end by 3 bases; junction bases not matched to a gene: 10. CDR3 amino acids: CASSLISIGGLGANVLTF. The CDR3 DNA reads TGTGCCAGCAGCTTAATTAGTATAGGGGGCCTTGGGGCCAACGTCCTGACTTTC.

Comments on this clonotype: A single base separates this from a much larger clone, so it may be a read error. J is TRBJ2-7 and V is TRBV27; D is ambiguous. This CDR3 region has 16 residues. Germline V gene data show CDR1 as MNHEY and CDR2 as SMNVEV (reference sequence). The V end lost 5 bases, the J end lost 2 bases, and 19 bases lay between the germline ends. CDR3 protein: CASSTRRTEIPYEQYF. CDR3 nucleotides: TGTGCCAGCAGTACCAGACGGACCGAAATCCCCTACGAGCAGTACTTC.

A note on this clonotype: It is likely a read error, because the conserved phenylalanine at the end of the CDR3 is missing. The DNA is left out, because the CDR3 cannot be placed on it with certainty; the CDR3 is given as TCRdb lists it. This rearrangement joins TRBV7-9 to TRBJ2-1; the table's D gene call, TRBD1, was not cross checked with the DNA. Per germline, CDR1 SEHNR and CDR2 FQNEAQ (reference sequence). With termini counted, the CDR3 has 15 amino acids. CDR3 region: CASSSKRGVYNEQLY.